This entry lists 24 T cell receptor beta chains sequenced from one sample in a study of TIL therapy for anti-PD-1-resistant metastatic lung cancer. Time point reported: pre-treatment sample, taken before nivolumab and TIL therapy. This was the immunoSEQ v3 assay. TCRdb keeps only in-frame clones here, not all; method: immunoSEQ multiplex PCR. Here the sample spans 40,000 to 55,000 clones, 79% being singletons. Sequences were derived from blood, sampled at baseline. Receptor source: a woman between 25 and 85 years old with non-small cell lung cancer.

The rearrangement joins TRBV27 to TRBJ2-7; maybe TRBD1 (6 bases). Germline CDR1 is MNHEY and CDR2 is SMNVEV (reference sequence). The CDR3 spans 17 residues. The ends were cut back, 4 bases at V and 2 bases at J, with 21 bases in the middle. In DNA, the CDR3 is TGTGCCAGCAGTTCACCCATGAAGCAGGGGCAAACCTACGAGCAGTACTTC. It encodes CASSSPMKQGQTYEQYF.

The chain uses TRBV5-4 and TRBJ1-1; D unclear. The CDR3 is made up of 14 amino acids. Germline V gene sequence: CDR1 SGHNT, CDR2 YYREEE (reference sequence). Between the trimmed V and J ends, which lost 2 bases and 1 base, there was a span of 9 bases. CDR3 region: CASSLRNPNTEAFF. DNA for the CDR3: TGTGCCAGCAGCTTAAGGAATCCGAACACTGAAGCTTTCTTT. The complete variable domain, with remaining parts taken from reference TRBV5-4 and TRBJ1-1, reads ETGVTQSPTHLIKTRGQQVTLRCSSQSGHNTVSWYQQALGQGPQFIFQYYREEENGRGNFPPRFSGLQFPNYSSELNVNALELDDSALYLCASSLRNPNTEAFFGQGTRLTVV.

The chain recombines TRBV25-1 with TRBJ1-2; TRBD1 matches 10 bases. From germline, CDR1 is MGHDK and CDR2 SYGVNS. The CDR3 runs to 16 residues. Trimming took 3 bases from V and 6 from J; bases not matched to a gene: 10. The CDR3 loop reads CASSDRDRGKNDGYTF. The CDR3 DNA reads TGTGCCAGCAGTGATCGGGACAGGGGAAAAAATGATGGCTACACCTTC.

The V call is TRBV7-2, the J call TRBJ2-3; the D is unclear. Trimming took off 4 bases at V and 6 bases at J, with 8 bases between the two ends. The CDR3 totals 12 residues. The germline V gene has CDR1 SGHTA and CDR2 FQGNSA. The CDR3 protein is CASSSPPDTQYF. CDR3 bases: TGTGCCAGCAGCTCCCCACCGGATACGCAGTATTTT.

The V and J genes are TRBV30 and TRBJ1-1; TRBD1 matches 7 bases. V was pared by 4 bases and J by 10 bases, with 9 bases of the junction left unmatched. The CDR3 runs 12 residues. Germline V gene sequence: CDR1 GTSNPN, CDR2 SVGIG (reference sequence). The CDR3 nucleotides read TGTGCCTGGACGTCTAGCTACAGGGGAGCTTTCTTT. Translation gives CAWTSSYRGAFF.

The rearrangement uses TRBV2 and TRBJ1-5; 7 nucleotides agree with TRBD1. This CDR3 has 13 amino acids. From germline, CDR1 is SNHLY and CDR2 FYNNEI. Trimming took 6 bases from V and 7 from J; bases not matched to a gene: 6. The CDR3 nucleotides are TGTGCCAGCAGCGACAGGGTTGGGCAGCCCCAGCATTTT. Translating it yields CASSDRVGQPQHF.

The chain is built from TRBV5-8 and TRBJ2-6; D is possibly TRBD1 or TRBD2 (5 bases each). CDR1 and CDR2 (germline): SGHTS, YDEGEE. The CDR3 consists of 16 residues. Trimming shortened V by 4 bases and J by 0 bases, and 11 bases separated the two germline ends. The CDR3 loop is CASSTGALSGANVLTF. CDR3 nucleotides: TGTGCCAGCAGCACCGGGGCACTCTCTGGGGCCAACGTCCTGACTTTC.

In its sample, this clone was seen a few times. The genes are TRBV19 and TRBJ1-5; TRBD1 aligns across 10 bases. Germline CDR1 and CDR2: LNHDA and SQIVND (reference sequence). After removal of 5 bases from V and 7 bases from J, the junction contained 5 bases not matched to a gene. The CDR3 is 14 residues long. CDR3 bases: TGTGCCAGTAGTGTGACAGGGGGCGGACAGCCCCAGCATTTT. Amino acid sequence: CASSVTGGGQPQHF. The full variable domain, in which reference TRBV19 and TRBJ1-5 provide the parts outside the CDR3, is DGGITQSPKYLFRKEGQNVTLSCEQNLNHDAMYWYRQDPGQGLRLIYYSQIVNDFQKGDIAEGYSVSREKKESFPLTVTSAQKNPTAFYLCASSVTGGGQPQHFGDGTRLSIL.

This clone showed up just once. The rearrangement uses TRBV5-4 and TRBJ1-5; unclear D gene. Germline CDR1 is SGHNT and CDR2 is YYREEE (reference sequence). The length of the CDR3 is 14 residues. The V and J ends lost 0 bases and 0 bases respectively, with 4 bases between them. The CDR3 nucleotides are TGTGCCAGCAGCTTGGGAAATAGCAATCAGCCCCAGCATTTT. Its protein product is CASSLGNSNQPQHF. The variable domain in full, with the rest retrieved from reference TRBV5-4 and TRBJ1-5, is ETGVTQSPTHLIKTRGQQVTLRCSSQSGHNTVSWYQQALGQGPQFIFQYYREEENGRGNFPPRFSGLQFPNYSSELNVNALELDDSALYLCASSLGNSNQPQHFGDGTRLSIL.

The J gene is TRBJ2-1, the V gene TRBV4-1; D remains unclear. The germline V gene has CDR1 MGHRA and CDR2 YSYEKL. V lost 3 bases and J lost 6, with 18 bases in between. This CDR3 is 16 amino acids long. For the CDR3, the DNA is TGCGCCAGCAGCCATCGAGTTACGCGTGAATTCAATGAGCAGTTCTTC. Translation: CASSHRVTREFNEQFF.

The chain couples TRBV30 to TRBJ1-5; TRBD1 aligns across 7 bases. With 1 base clipped from V and 6 bases from J, the junction kept 6 bases outside the gene matches. The CDR3 is made up of 14 amino acids. The germline V gene has CDR1 GTSNPN and CDR2 SVGIG (reference sequence). Here the CDR3 DNA reads TGTGCCTGGAGTGAATGGACAGGTATTCAGCCCCAGCATTTT. Translating it yields CAWSEWTGIQPQHF.

The V gene is TRBV5-1, the J gene TRBJ2-5; 8 bases fit TRBD1. Germline trimming cut 0 bases from V and 3 bases from J; bases unmatched to any gene: 4. Germline V gene lookup returns CDR1 SGHRS and CDR2 YFSETQ. This CDR3 is 15 amino acids long. The CDR3 reads CASSLVRDRKETQYF. The DNA of the CDR3 is TGCGCCAGCAGCTTGGTCCGGGACAGGAAAGAGACCCAGTACTTC.

The gene calls are TRBV5-1 and TRBJ2-5; D is possibly TRBD2 (5 bases). V dropped 0 bases and J dropped 1 base, with 7 bases sitting between them. Germline CDR1 is SGHRS and CDR2 is YFSETQ. CDR3 length: 14 residues. The CDR3 protein is CASSLVDFQETQYF. CDR3 coding DNA: TGCGCCAGCAGCTTGGTGGACTTCCAAGAGACCCAGTACTTC.

This clone has more than one count but fewer than ten. The rearrangement uses TRBV6-5 and TRBJ1-1; no definite D call. Trimming removed 2 bases from V and 1 base from J, with 2 bases in between. The CDR3 is 12 amino acids. CDR1 is MNHEY and CDR2 is SVGAGI in the germline V gene. DNA of the CDR3: TGTGCCAGCAGTTACAGGAACACTGAAGCTTTCTTT. Its protein is CASSYRNTEAFF.

The V call is TRBV6-5, the J call TRBJ2-5; the match to TRBD2 covers 7 bases. The V segment lost 1 base and the J segment 2 bases; nucleotides outside the gene matches: 7. CDR1 and CDR2 (germline): MNHEY, SVGAGI. The CDR3 runs to 16 residues. DNA of the CDR3: TGTGCCAGCAGTTACTTCGGGAGGATTGGACAAGAGACCCAGTACTTC. Its translation is CASSYFGRIGQETQYF.

The chain's CDR3 is CASSERNQETQYF. DNA of the CDR3: TGTGCCAGCAGCGAAAGGAACCAAGAGACCCAGTACTTC. The gene calls are TRBV5-4 and TRBJ2-5; D is unclear. The CDR3 covers 13 residues. The germline V and J ends were trimmed by 4 bases and 0 bases, with 7 bases remaining between them. Per germline, CDR1 SGHNT and CDR2 YYREEE (reference sequence). The whole variable domain, remainder taken from reference TRBV5-4 and TRBJ2-5, is ETGVTQSPTHLIKTRGQQVTLRCSSQSGHNTVSWYQQALGQGPQFIFQYYREEENGRGNFPPRFSGLQFPNYSSELNVNALELDDSALYLCASSERNQETQYFGPGTRLLVL.

J is TRBJ2-2 and V is TRBV11-3; 7 bases match TRBD2. The CDR3 contains 13 residues. Germline CDR1 and CDR2: SGHNT and YENEEA. V lost 5 bases and J lost 7; bases outside the gene matches: 4. In nucleotides, the CDR3 is TGTGCCAGCAGCGCCTGGGGGGGCGGGGAGCTGTTTTTT. This encodes CASSAWGGGELFF.

This sequence joins TRBV19 and TRBJ1-4; D is unresolved. Germline assignment: CDR1 LNHDA and CDR2 SQIVND (reference sequence). This CDR3 has 14 residues. Trimming pared 8 bases from V and 0 bases from J, leaving 10 bases between. The CDR3 DNA reads as TGTGCCAGTTACGGGTCTGCAACTAATGAAAAACTGTTTTTT. Its translation: CASYGSATNEKLFF.

The gene calls are TRBV6-5 and TRBJ1-5; 7 bases are a match to TRBD1. Germline CDR1 is MNHEY and CDR2 is SVGAGI. CDR3 size: 14 residues. With 4 bases clipped from V and 5 bases from J, the junction kept 5 bases outside the gene matches. The CDR3 protein is CASSLGGGDQPQHF. The CDR3 DNA reads as TGTGCCAGCAGTTTAGGAGGGGGCGATCAGCCCCAGCATTTT.

The CDR3 spells CASSFDRGNTGELFF. As DNA, the CDR3 is TGTGCCAGCAGTTTCGACAGGGGGAACACCGGGGAGCTGTTTTTT. V and J are TRBV2 and TRBJ2-2; 8 bases are a match to TRBD1. CDR1 is SNHLY, CDR2 FYNNEI, per germline. After removal of 5 bases from V and 1 base from J, the junction contained 3 bases not matched to a gene. The length of the CDR3 is 15 residues.

This chain uses TRBV28 with TRBJ2-3, with D tentatively TRBD2 (5 bases). The germline gives CDR1 MDHEN, CDR2 SYDVKM. The CDR3 extends over 17 amino acids. The V and J ends lost 6 bases and 10 bases respectively, with 29 bases between them. CDR3 in amino acids: CASSPPPRVRTPRSQYF. CDR3 sequence (DNA): TGTGCCAGCAGCCCACCACCGAGGGTAAGGACCCCCCGGTCGCAGTATTTT.

The chain combines TRBV27 with TRBJ2-5; D perhaps matches TRBD2 (6 bases). CDR3 length: 14 amino acids. The germline V and J ends were trimmed by 4 bases and 5 bases, with 14 bases remaining between them. Germline assignment: CDR1 MNHEY and CDR2 SMNVEV (reference sequence). This CDR3 reads CASSSGSLGETQYF. DNA of the CDR3: TGTGCCAGCAGTTCCGGGAGCCTCGGGGAGACCCAGTACTTC.

The chain has TRBV5-4 and TRBJ2-2; 10 bases map to TRBD1. The CDR3 extends over 15 amino acids. Looked up from germline, CDR1 is SGHNT and CDR2 is YYREEE (reference sequence). The trim removed 4 bases at V and 5 bases at J, leaving 5 bases unmatched. CDR3 nucleotide sequence: TGTGCCAGCAGCCTCCGGGACAGGGGAACCGGGGAGCTGTTTTTT. Its protein product is CASSLRDRGTGELFF.

The V call is TRBV7-9, the J call TRBJ2-7, with D perhaps TRBD2 (6 bases). This CDR3 region has 15 residues. The germline CDR1 and CDR2 sequences are SEHNR and FQNEAQ (reference sequence). Trimming removed 6 bases from V and 9 bases from J, with 24 bases in between. CDR3 sequence (DNA): TGTGCCAGCAGTCAACGCGGGGTAATTAGGGTGTCGCAGTACTTC. Translating it yields CASSQRGVIRVSQYF.